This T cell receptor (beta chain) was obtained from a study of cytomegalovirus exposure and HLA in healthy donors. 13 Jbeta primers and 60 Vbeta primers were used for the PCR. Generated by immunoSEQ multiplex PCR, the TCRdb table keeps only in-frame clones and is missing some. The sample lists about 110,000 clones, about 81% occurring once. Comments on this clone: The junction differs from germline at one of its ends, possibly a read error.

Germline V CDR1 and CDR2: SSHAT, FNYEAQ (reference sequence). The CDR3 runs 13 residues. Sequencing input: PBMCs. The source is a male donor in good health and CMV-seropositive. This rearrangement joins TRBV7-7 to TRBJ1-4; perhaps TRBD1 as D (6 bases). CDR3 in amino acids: CASSFVQGGKLFF. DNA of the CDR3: TGTGCTAGCAGCTTCGTACAGGGTGGGAAACTGTTTTTT.